The 9 T cell receptor beta chains in this list originate from one sample, sequenced in a study of PD-1 blockade in classical Hodgkin lymphoma. Sequencing was performed with immunoSEQ multiplex PCR; in TCRdb, only in-frame clones are kept and a portion is missing. The table lists over 60,000 clones, nearly 95% of them singletons. Regarding time point: newly diagnosed, previously untreated cHL patient sample. Sequencing was carried out using peripheral blood mononuclear cells (PBMCs). The receptors here all came from a human donor with classical Hodgkin lymphoma.

CDR3 sequence: CASSPRRGVGTEAFF. The DNA for the CDR3 is TGCGCCAGCAGCCCACGGCGAGGGGTGGGCACTGAAGCTTTCTTT. V usage is TRBV5-1 and J usage is TRBJ1-1, with D maybe TRBD1 (5 bases). The CDR3 totals 15 residues. V lost 4 bases to trimming and J lost 4 bases, with 17 bases between them. Germline V gene data show CDR1 as SGHRS and CDR2 as YFSETQ.

Only one count was recorded for this clone. The chain uses TRBV7-9 and TRBJ2-7; tentatively, D is TRBD2 (6 bases). The V end was cut by 3 bases, the J end by 6 bases, with 18 bases between. CDR3 length: 15 amino acids. In germline, CDR1 is SEHNR, CDR2 FQNEAQ (reference sequence). CDR3 loop: CASSFREAGPLEQYF. The CDR3 DNA reads as TGTGCCAGCAGCTTTCGCGAGGCGGGGCCGCTCGAGCAGTACTTC.

V gene TRBV5-1 combines with J gene TRBJ1-2; D gene ambiguous. The germline V and J ends were trimmed by 5 bases and 5 bases, with 22 bases remaining between them. The CDR3 spans 16 residues. Per germline, CDR1 SGHRS and CDR2 YFSETQ. CDR3 residues: CASRAWPSELKYGYTF. CDR3 nucleotide sequence: TGCGCCAGCAGAGCATGGCCGTCCGAACTTAAGTATGGCTACACCTTC.

The genes are TRBV19 and TRBJ2-3; 9 bases are shared with TRBD1. This CDR3 has 14 residues. V shed 9 bases and J 6 bases; nucleotides not matched to a gene: 10. CDR1 and CDR2 (germline): LNHDA, SQIVND (reference sequence). CDR3 sequence reads: CARRKGQGLDTQYF. The CDR3 region has the DNA TGTGCCAGGCGCAAGGGACAGGGTCTTGATACGCAGTATTTT.

The chain carries TRBV4-1 and TRBJ1-2; D is perhaps TRBD1 (5 bases). From germline, CDR1 is MGHRA and CDR2 YSYEKL. The CDR3 spans 15 residues. The V end was cut by 6 bases, the J end by 3 bases, with 17 bases between. CDR3 loop: CASSPAPPGYYGYTF. The CDR3 nucleotides read TGCGCCAGCAGTCCCGCCCCGCCAGGGTACTATGGCTACACCTTC.

The rearrangement uses TRBV10-3 and TRBJ2-3; D remains ambiguous. The CDR3 has 14 amino acids. With 2 bases removed from V and 4 bases from J, the gap between germline ends came to 10 bases. Germline CDR1 ENHRY, CDR2 SYGVKD. CDR3 in DNA: TGTGCCATCAGTGAGCGGCAGATGGCAGATACGCAGTATTTT. As protein: CAISERQMADTQYF.

Notes on this clone: Mismatch with germline at one junction end may stem from a read error. The rearrangement uses TRBV28 and TRBJ2-3; 9 bases line up with TRBD2. Germline CDR1 reads MDHEN; CDR2 reads SYDVKM. The CDR3 sequence is 12 residues long. The CDR3 sequence is CASSPYRGGRDF. For the CDR3, the DNA is TGTGCCAGCAGTCCCTACCGTGGCGGGAGGGATTTT.

This chain uses TRBV16 with TRBJ2-7; 7 bases are shared with TRBD1. The germline V gene encodes CDR1 KGHSY and CDR2 FQNENV. The V gene end was trimmed by 4 bases and the J gene end by 3 bases; junction bases not matched to a gene: 6. The CDR3 spans 14 residues. CDR3: CASSPGGRIYEQYF. The DNA for the CDR3 is TGTGCCAGCAGCCCAGGGGGACGGATCTACGAGCAGTACTTC. Together with reference TRBV16 and TRBJ2-7, the CDR3 gives the full variable domain: GEEVAQTPKHLVRGEGQKAKLYCAPIKGHSYVFWYQQVLKNEFKFLISFQNENVFDETGMPKERFSAKCLPNSPCSLEIQATKLEDSAVYFCASSPGGRIYEQYFGPGTRLTVT.

The V and J genes are TRBV29-1 and TRBJ2-7; 11 bases map to TRBD2. Looked up from germline, CDR1 is SQVTM and CDR2 is ANQGSEA. V was clipped by 4 bases and J by 2 bases; unmatched bases: 4. The CDR3 runs 14 residues. In DNA form, the CDR3 reads TGCAGCGTTGGGAAACTAGCGGGAGCCTACGAGCAGTACTTC. This sequence encodes CSVGKLAGAYEQYF.